The rows below give T cell receptor beta chains drawn from one sample of a study of response to subunit inactivated influenza vaccine. MiXCR was run by TCRdb on the RT-PCR reads, yielding one entry per CDR3 protein. The sample lists hundreds of thousands of distinct CDR3 sequences, roughly 25% occurring once. The material was CD4+ T cells sorted from PBMCs, obtained about 5 days after vaccination. All receptors come from a man aged 50 or older who received an inactivated influenza vaccine. Both conserved end residues are part of each CDR3. D genes are given only for firm matches. Where a row states a size, it is once, few, many or the class of an expanded clone; other rows omit it.

v_call clone_size d_call cdr3_aa
TRBV4-1 NA NA CASSQVSRVGFNRQFF
TRBV4-2 NA NA CASSQAPFPGNTIYF
TRBV15 NA NA CATSRDQGQPQHF
TRBV4-3 few TRBD2 CASSQGPSGSSYEQYF
TRBV20-1 NA NA CSARGDTRGASTDTQYF
TRBV20-1 NA NA CSASHPSGNQPQHF
TRBV18 NA NA CASSPASSSYNEQFF
TRBV28 NA NA CASSLLRSPLHF
TRBV12-3/TRBV12-4 NA TRBD1 CASSQTQGASTDTQYF
TRBV5-1 NA NA CASSKSLQETQYF
TRBV4-3 few NA CASSQDWGEPDTQYF
TRBV7-9 NA NA CASSSMFHANTGELFF
TRBV5-1 NA NA CASSLGTTGNTEAFF
TRBV12-3/TRBV12-4 few NA CASRRGSGNTIYF
TRBV20-1 NA NA CSAREPRMYNEQFF
TRBV4-3 NA TRBD2 CASSQDVAGGISYEQYF
TRBV12-3/TRBV12-4 NA TRBD1 CASSLGQGGQETQYF
TRBV20-1 few NA CSAFQGRVEKLFF
TRBV11-2 NA NA CASSAHGAFSVEQYF
TRBV20-1 NA NA CSARDPFETSTDTQYF
TRBV7-9 NA NA CASSLGSLDTDTQYF
TRBV20-1 few TRBD1 CSANRDRGLYEQYF
TRBV4-1 few TRBD1 CASSPTGTGVIGTDTQYF
TRBV20-1 NA NA CSALQGSGSPLHF
TRBV11-2 NA NA CASSFIPRRRLGVPDTQYF
TRBV4-2 NA NA CASSQGVDTQYF
TRBV24-1 many NA CATSDPWKSGGKYNEQFF
TRBV5-1 NA NA CASQEGIRTYEQYF
TRBV6-5 few TRBD2 CASSYSLLAGGGETQYF
TRBV7-8 NA NA CASSAQGPNQPQHF
TRBV5-1 few TRBD1 CASSHPQTGLYEQYF
TRBV9 few NA CASSFRGRAQETQYF
TRBV7-9 few NA CASGNEQYF
TRBV6-2/TRBV6-3 NA NA CASSYVGDTDTQYF
TRBV5-4 once TRBD1 CASSLGTGQIYEQYF
TRBV27 NA NA CASSLTDRPWAGELFF
TRBV7-2 NA TRBD2 CASSLVGGRGGDEQFF
TRBV4-3 NA NA CASSQVPLEDSPLHF
TRBV28 NA TRBD1 CASIPLTGGGGYTF
TRBV7-2 few TRBD1 CASSPQLDRQETQYF
TRBV28 few NA CASSTGLYGYTF
TRBV9 many NA CASSVETKNTETGQYF
TRBV2 NA NA CASSAQQRHTDTQYF
TRBV20-1 NA NA CSATGWASNTEAFF
TRBV12-3/TRBV12-4 NA NA CASSDGINSPLHF
TRBV7-2 few NA CASSTSPRAFNYGYTF
TRBV20-1 many NA CSATPQGVFSYEQYF
TRBV6-1 NA NA CASRPNKGFNEKLFF
TRBV7-2 NA NA CASTPGRSGETQYF
TRBV5-1 few TRBD2 CASSLGTKLFF
TRBV15 few TRBD2 CATKGLAGWNEQFF
TRBV20-1 few NA CSATEGGTNYGYTF
TRBV5-1 NA NA CASSPQSGNTIYF
TRBV29-1 NA TRBD1 CSVVKGQGDYEQYF